The source of this T cell receptor (delta chain) is a study of γδ T cells in repeated Plasmodium falciparum infection. On the study more broadly: Age- and gender-matched Australian children served as comparison for malaria-exposed Malian children.

In germline, CDR1 is TVYSNPD, CDR2 GDNSRS (reference sequence). After removal of 2 bases from V and 0 bases from J, the junction contained 15 bases not matched to a gene. This CDR3 spans 17 amino acids. TCRdb re-analyzed the multiplex PCR reads via CATT. The profile covers 85,000 to 95,000 delta-chain clones, with 1.4% appearing a single time and around 8.5% taken by the ten largest. Bulk repertoires came from Vgamma9/Vdelta2+ or Vdelta2-negative gammadelta T cells flow-sorted from PBMC. This clone was counted at least ten times. Antigen unknown. General study findings and limits: Waves of new clonotype selection appeared after repeated controlled infections in Vdelta2-negative, largely Vdelta1+, gammadelta T cells. One small rural Malian village, predominantly a single ethnic group, supplied the cohort.

The sequence was collected from a pool of human donors (malaria-infected and uninfected, not separated). Sequenced sample: gamma-delta T cells from blood. The chain recombines TRDV3 with TRDJ1; 7 bases align to TRDD3. The chain's CDR3 is CAFPTTTWGKYTDKLIF. The DNA of the CDR3 is TGTGCCTTTCCCACCACTACTTGGGGGAAATACACCGATAAACTCATCTTT.